The 27 T cell receptor beta chains below all came from one sample that was sequenced in a study of regulatory T cells in long-lasting Graves disease. Time point denoted: persistent/refractory GD, antithyroid drugs over 5 years with positive TRAb. PBMC RNA served as the TCR library source. Both iRepertoire HTBI primers and Arm-PCR of CDR3 regions were used to build the TCR beta libraries. Via MiXCR, TCRdb re-called the multiplex PCR reads, giving one row per CDR3 protein. This table holds about 460,000 distinct CDR3 sequences, approximately 23% found once. This specimen was peripheral blood mononuclear cells (PBMCs), taken when the disease was refractory, from a patient treated with antithyroid drugs. These receptors were obtained from a female donor with Graves disease.

This clonotype occurred a few times. This chain connects TRBV5-5 to TRBJ1-1; 11 bases map to TRBD1. The CDR3 totals 15 residues. In germline, CDR1 is SGHKS, CDR2 YYEKEE (reference sequence). V lost 4 bases and J lost 7; bases outside the gene matches: 9. Here the CDR3 DNA reads TGTGCCAGCAGCGCCCGGGACAGGGGGTTAGGTGAAGCTTTCTTT. This codes for CASSARDRGLGEAFF.

This clonotype was picked up one time. This chain links TRBV20-1 with TRBJ1-2; possible D gene TRBD1, 5 bases. Germline CDR1 DFQATT, CDR2 SNEGSKA (reference sequence). The V and J ends lost 5 bases and 8 bases respectively, with 21 bases between them. This CDR3 contains 14 residues. The CDR3 reads CSAAPGTEVLGYTF. CDR3 DNA sequence: TGCAGTGCTGCACCCGGGACGGAGGTCCTAGGCTACACCTTC.

This clonotype was seen a handful of times. This chain connects TRBV29-1 to TRBJ2-6, with 9 nucleotides matching TRBD2. This CDR3 spans 16 amino acids. CDR1 is SQVTM, CDR2 ANQGSEA, per germline. The V and J ends lost 3 bases and 2 bases, in that order; junction bases with no gene match: 5. The chain's CDR3 is CSVEGLAGTGANVLTF. The CDR3 DNA sequence: TGCAGCGTTGAGGGGCTAGCGGGGACTGGGGCCAACGTCCTGACTTTC. Based on the CDR3 plus reference TRBV29-1 and TRBJ2-6, the full variable domain is SAVISQKPSRDICQRGTSLTIQCQVDSQVTMMFWYRQQPGQSLTLIATANQGSEATYESGFVIDKFPISRPNLTFSTLTVSNMSPEDSSIYLCSVEGLAGTGANVLTFGAGSRLTVL.

The genes are TRBV27 and TRBJ1-5; D remains ambiguous. Germline V gene data show CDR1 as MNHEY and CDR2 as SMNVEV (reference sequence). Trimming removed 6 bases at V and 4 bases at J, with 7 bases between. This CDR3 spans 12 amino acids. The CDR3 coding sequence is TGTGCCAGCAGCGATACAAATCAGCCCCAGCATTTT. This gives the protein CASSDTNQPQHF.

Ten or more counts support this clonotype. The chain recombines TRBV7-2 with TRBJ1-1, with D perhaps matching TRBD1 (6 bases). V dropped 2 bases and J dropped 1 base, with 11 bases sitting between them. The germline CDR1 and CDR2 sequences are SGHTA and FQGNSA. This CDR3 region has 15 residues. CDR3 protein: CASSLRQVTNTEAFF. CDR3 nucleotides: TGTGCCAGCAGCTTAAGACAGGTTACGAACACTGAAGCTTTCTTT.

V gene TRBV28 combines with J gene TRBJ2-7; 9 nucleotides line up with TRBD2. The V segment lost 10 bases and the J segment 4 bases; nucleotides outside the gene matches: 17. This CDR3 has 16 residues. CDR1 and CDR2 from the germline V gene are MDHEN and SYDVKM. The CDR3 region is CATTRLAEYQGYEQYF. In DNA form, the CDR3 reads TGTGCCACCACAAGACTAGCGGAGTATCAAGGTTACGAGCAGTACTTC.

This clonotype was seen ten or more times. The chain joins TRBV6-1 to TRBJ2-7, with 7 positions matching TRBD1. The trim removed 7 bases at V and 4 bases at J, leaving 13 bases unmatched. Germline assignment: CDR1 MNHNS and CDR2 SASEGT. This CDR3 contains 15 residues. DNA for the CDR3: TGTGCCAGCATTCTCGACGAGGGACAGATTTACGAGCAGTACTTC. Residues: CASILDEGQIYEQYF.

This clonotype was seen at least ten times. The J gene is TRBJ2-7, the V gene TRBV28; D is possibly TRBD2 (5 bases). There are 13 residues in the CDR3. Germline V gives CDR1 MDHEN, CDR2 SYDVKM. V was cut by 10 bases and J by 0 bases, with 13 bases left in between. The CDR3 reads CAIAGWSSYEQYF. DNA for the CDR3: TGTGCCATCGCGGGCTGGAGCTCCTACGAGCAGTACTTC.

In its sample, this clonotype was seen many times. This sequence joins TRBV7-2 and TRBJ1-6; weak D call: TRBD1 (6 bases). The ends were cut back, 1 base at V and 9 bases at J, with 13 bases in the middle. The CDR3 consists of 15 residues. The germline V gene has CDR1 SGHTA and CDR2 FQGNSA. The CDR3 loop is CASSLDPGAGSPLHF. In DNA form, the CDR3 reads TGTGCCAGCAGCTTAGATCCGGGGGCGGGTTCACCCCTCCACTTT. Variable domain in full (rest from reference TRBV7-2 and TRBJ1-6): GAGVSQSPSNKVTEKGKDVELRCDPISGHTALYWYRQSLGQGLEFLIYFQGNSAPDKSGLPSDRFSAERTGGSVSTLTIQRTQQEDSAVYLCASSLDPGAGSPLHFGNGTRLTVT.

This clonotype has a handful of counts. V gene TRBV9 combines with J gene TRBJ2-7; possibly TRBD2 for D (6 bases). V was clipped by 4 bases and J by 4 bases, with 15 bases between them. The CDR3 length is 14 residues. Germline CDR1 reads SGDLS; CDR2 reads YYNGEE. DNA of the CDR3: TGTGCCAGCAGCTTTGGACCGGAGGGGTACGAGCAGTACTTC. Translating gives CASSFGPEGYEQYF. Variable domain in full (rest from reference TRBV9 and TRBJ2-7): DSGVTQTPKHLITATGQRVTLRCSPRSGDLSVYWYQQSLDQGLQFLIQYYNGEERAKGNILERFSAQQFPDLHSELNLSSLELGDSALYFCASSFGPEGYEQYFGPGTRLTVT.

This clonotype was recorded a few times. The chain carries TRBV5-4 and TRBJ1-6, with TRBD1 matching 8 bases. Looked up from germline, CDR1 is SGHNT and CDR2 is YYREEE (reference sequence). Trimming removed 7 bases from V and 14 bases from J; junction bases left unmatched: 14. The CDR3 runs 14 residues. CDR3 bases: TGTGCCAGCTCCCCGGACAGGGAGGGATTAACCCTCCACTTT. Its protein is CASSPDREGLTLHF.

The chain carries TRBV5-1 and TRBJ1-5; D is unresolved. Germline lookup yields CDR1 SGHRS and CDR2 YFSETQ. The CDR3 has 15 amino acids. The V end lost 0 bases, the J end lost 4 bases, and 11 bases lay between the germline ends. DNA of the CDR3: TGCGCCAGCAGCTTGGGTGGACGGAAGAATCAGCCCCAGCATTTT. It encodes CASSLGGRKNQPQHF.

This clonotype came up a few times. The chain joins TRBV6-4 to TRBJ1-4; 7 bases map to TRBD1. CDR1 is MRHNA and CDR2 is SNTAGT in the germline V gene. The CDR3 extends over 16 amino acids. V lost 3 bases to trimming and J lost 0 bases; unmatched junction nucleotides: 4. Written as DNA, the CDR3 is TGTGCCAGCAGTGAGCCAACAGGGGCAACTAATGAAAAACTGTTTTTT. It is translated as CASSEPTGATNEKLFF.

As to this clonotype: A single base is all that separates this from a far larger clone, so a read error is likely. The chain joins TRBV28 to TRBJ2-7; 9 nucleotides match TRBD1. V lost 7 bases and J lost 10; bases outside the gene matches: 11. Germline V CDR1 and CDR2: MDHEN, SYDVKM. The CDR3 extends over 13 amino acids. The CDR3 nucleotides are TGTGCCAGCACGGATGGACAGGGGCGAACCCAGTACTTC. Protein sequence: CASTDGQGRTQYF.

This clonotype has ten or more counts. V usage is TRBV29-1 and J usage is TRBJ1-1; no clear D gene. The CDR3 contains 13 residues. V lost 6 bases and J lost 0, with 11 bases in between. Per germline, CDR1 SQVTM and CDR2 ANQGSEA. The CDR3 coding sequence is TGCAGCGTAGATGAACGTCTGAACACTGAAGCTTTCTTT. This gives the protein CSVDERLNTEAFF. Full variable domain (rest looked up from reference TRBV29-1 and TRBJ1-1): SAVISQKPSRDICQRGTSLTIQCQVDSQVTMMFWYRQQPGQSLTLIATANQGSEATYESGFVIDKFPISRPNLTFSTLTVSNMSPEDSSIYLCSVDERLNTEAFFGQGTRLTVV.

The sample holds a few counts of this clonotype. The V call is TRBV12-3 or TRBV12-4, the J call TRBJ2-2; D not resolved. Trimming cost V 3 bases and J 3 bases, with 11 bases left between them. The CDR3 length is 15 residues. The CDR3 nucleotides are TGTGCCAGCAGTTTTCGGGCAGCCCACACCGGGGAGCTGTTTTTT. This sequence encodes CASSFRAAHTGELFF.

This clonotype has a handful of counts. The chain combines TRBV2 with TRBJ1-3; maybe TRBD1 (5 bases). The CDR3 extends over 15 amino acids. CDR1 is SNHLY and CDR2 is FYNNEI in the germline V gene. With 6 bases removed from V and 2 bases from J, the gap between germline ends came to 14 bases. This CDR3 reads CASRAGGGAGNTIYF. The CDR3 DNA sequence: TGTGCCAGCAGGGCCGGGGGGGGTGCTGGAAACACCATATATTTT.

This clonotype was detected only once. CDR3 in amino acids: CASKEEDYGYTF. For the CDR3, the DNA is TGTGCCAGTAAAGAGGAGGACTATGGCTACACCTTC. The chain couples TRBV19 to TRBJ1-2; D is undetermined. The CDR3 sequence is 12 residues long. CDR1 is LNHDA and CDR2 is SQIVND in the germline V gene (reference sequence). Deletions cut 7 bases from V and 3 bases from J, with 9 bases between.

The chain links TRBV7-2 to TRBJ2-7, with TRBD1 matching 8 bases. CDR1 is SGHTA and CDR2 is FQGNSA in the germline V gene. The CDR3 is made up of 15 amino acids. The ends lost 7 bases at V and 0 bases at J; junction bases unmatched: 8. In DNA, the CDR3 is TGTGCCAGCAACCAAGCAGGGGGCGACTCCTACGAGCAGTACTTC. It translates to CASNQAGGDSYEQYF.

This rearrangement joins TRBV7-8 to TRBJ1-5, with TRBD1 matching 9 bases. Germline V gives CDR1 SGHVS, CDR2 FQNEAQ. V dropped 5 bases and J dropped 7; count of bases not matched to a gene: 18. The CDR3 is 18 amino acids. The CDR3 loop is CASSPVRVGQGFRQPQHF. For the CDR3, the DNA is TGTGCCAGCAGCCCCGTTAGAGTCGGACAGGGGTTCAGGCAGCCCCAGCATTTT. Full variable domain (missing parts from reference TRBV7-8 and TRBJ1-5): GAGVSQSPRYKVAKRGQDVALRCDPISGHVSLFWYQQALGQGPEFLTYFQNEAQLDKSGLPSDRFFAERPEGSVSTLKIQRTQQEDSAVYLCASSPVRVGQGFRQPQHFGDGTRLSIL.

Of note for this clonotype: Just one base apart from a much larger clone, this may be a read error. The genes are TRBV6-5 and TRBJ1-1; a possible D gene is TRBD1 (6 bases). The CDR3 is 16 residues long. The germline V gene has CDR1 MNHEY and CDR2 SVGAGI. CDR3 in amino acids: CASSYSAASGGLTALF. The CDR3, as DNA: TGTGCCAGCAGTTACTCGGCCGCCAGCGGGGGGCTGACAGCTCTCTTT.

The rearrangement links TRBV19 to TRBJ1-3; no firm D call. Trimming took 3 bases from V and 3 from J, leaving 15 bases between them. The CDR3 consists of 16 residues. In germline, CDR1 is LNHDA, CDR2 SQIVND (reference sequence). This CDR3 reads CASSMMAGSGGNTIYF. The CDR3 bases are TGTGCCAGTAGTATGATGGCGGGCTCAGGTGGAAACACCATATATTTT.

In its sample, this clonotype was seen many times. The CDR3 DNA sequence: TGTGCCAGCAGTGACAGTTCTAGGGTTGAAGCTTTCTTT. This sequence encodes CASSDSSRVEAFF. The chain has TRBV28 and TRBJ1-1, with TRBD1 as a possible D gene (5 bases). Per the germline V gene, CDR1 is MDHEN and CDR2 is SYDVKM. The V end was cut by 5 bases, the J end by 7 bases, with 14 bases between. This CDR3 is built from 13 residues.

The chain carries TRBV4-3 and TRBJ2-7; TRBD2 agrees at 12 bases. Germline CDR1 LGHNA, CDR2 YSLEER. J was trimmed by 1 base and V by 1 base; bases with no gene match: 5. The CDR3 extends over 17 amino acids. The CDR3 coding sequence is TGCGCCAGCAGCCAAGGGGGGGGGACTAGCGGGTCCTACGAGCAGTACTTC. Protein product: CASSQGGGTSGSYEQYF.

This clonotype was recorded at least ten times. J is TRBJ2-7 and V is TRBV6-2 or TRBV6-3; 8 nucleotides line up with TRBD2. The V and J ends lost 6 bases and 6 bases, in that order; junction bases with no gene match: 19. The CDR3 totals 17 residues. CDR1 and CDR2 (germline): MNHEY, SVGEGT. The CDR3 DNA follows: TGTGCCAGCAGCCGGCAAGCGGGAGCGGTAGGGTCTGCCGAGCAGTACTTC. Its translation: CASSRQAGAVGSAEQYF.

This clonotype was recorded a few times. This chain links TRBV12-3 or TRBV12-4 with TRBJ2-1; TRBD2 aligns across 9 bases. This CDR3 region has 16 residues. V dropped 4 bases and J dropped 3; count of bases not matched to a gene: 7. CDR3 coding DNA: TGTGCCAGCAGTTCCCGACTAGCGGTCGGCTACAATGAGCAGTTCTTC. Residues: CASSSRLAVGYNEQFF.

As to this clonotype: A much bigger clone sits one base away, suggesting this may be a read error. The chain links TRBV24-1 to TRBJ2-5, with D possibly called TRBD1 or TRBD2 (5 bases each). The CDR3 is 13 residues long. Germline CDR1 and CDR2: KGHDR and SFDVKD. V lost 3 bases and J lost 5, with 9 bases in between. The CDR3 reads CATSDGDPETQYF. The DNA for the CDR3 is TGTGCCACCAGTGATGGGGACCCGGAGACCCAGTACTTC.